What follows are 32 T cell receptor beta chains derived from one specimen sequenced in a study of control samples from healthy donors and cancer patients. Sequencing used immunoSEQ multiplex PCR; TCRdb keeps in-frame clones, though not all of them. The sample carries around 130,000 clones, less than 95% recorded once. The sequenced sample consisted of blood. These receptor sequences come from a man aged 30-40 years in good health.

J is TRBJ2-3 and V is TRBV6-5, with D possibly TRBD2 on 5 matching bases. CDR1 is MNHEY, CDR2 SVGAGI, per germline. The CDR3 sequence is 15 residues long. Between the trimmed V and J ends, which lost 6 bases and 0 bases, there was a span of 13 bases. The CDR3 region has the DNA TGTGCCAGCAGGACGGGGTTCGGAAGCACAGATACGCAGTATTTT. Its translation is CASRTGFGSTDTQYF.

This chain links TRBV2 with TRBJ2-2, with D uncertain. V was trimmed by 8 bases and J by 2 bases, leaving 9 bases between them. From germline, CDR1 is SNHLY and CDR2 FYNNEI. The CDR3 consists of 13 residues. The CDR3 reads CASARHNTGELFF. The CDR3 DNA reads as TGTGCCAGCGCGAGACATAACACCGGGGAGCTGTTTTTT.

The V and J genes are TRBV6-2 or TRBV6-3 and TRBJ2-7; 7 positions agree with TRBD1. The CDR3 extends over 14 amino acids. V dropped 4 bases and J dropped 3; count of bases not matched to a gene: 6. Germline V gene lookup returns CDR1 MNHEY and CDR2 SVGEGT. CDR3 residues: CASSLDRLDYEQYF. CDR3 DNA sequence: TGTGCCAGCAGTTTGGACAGGCTGGACTACGAGCAGTACTTC.

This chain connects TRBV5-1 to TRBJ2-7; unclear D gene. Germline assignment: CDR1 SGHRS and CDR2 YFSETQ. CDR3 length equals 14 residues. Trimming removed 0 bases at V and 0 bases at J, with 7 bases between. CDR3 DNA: TGCGCCAGCAGCTTGGAGCCGAGCTCCTACGAGCAGTACTTC. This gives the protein CASSLEPSSYEQYF. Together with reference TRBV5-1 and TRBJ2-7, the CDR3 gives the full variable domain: KAGVTQTPRYLIKTRGQQVTLSCSPISGHRSVSWYQQTPGQGLQFLFEYFSETQRNKGNFPGRFSGRQFSNSRSEMNVSTLELGDSALYLCASSLEPSSYEQYFGPGTRLTVT.

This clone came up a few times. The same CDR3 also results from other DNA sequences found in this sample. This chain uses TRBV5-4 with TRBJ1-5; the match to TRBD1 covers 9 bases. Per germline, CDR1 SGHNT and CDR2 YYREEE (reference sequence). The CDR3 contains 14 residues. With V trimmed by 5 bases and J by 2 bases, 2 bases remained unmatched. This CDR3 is CASSRDRGNQPQHF. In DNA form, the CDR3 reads TGTGCCAGCAGTCGGGACAGGGGCAATCAGCCCCAGCATTTT.

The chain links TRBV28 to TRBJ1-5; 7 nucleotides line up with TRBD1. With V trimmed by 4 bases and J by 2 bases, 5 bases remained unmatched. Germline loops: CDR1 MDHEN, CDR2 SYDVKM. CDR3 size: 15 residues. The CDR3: CASSSPGGGNQPQHF. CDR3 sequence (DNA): TGTGCCAGCAGTTCCCCAGGGGGTGGCAATCAGCCCCAGCATTTT.

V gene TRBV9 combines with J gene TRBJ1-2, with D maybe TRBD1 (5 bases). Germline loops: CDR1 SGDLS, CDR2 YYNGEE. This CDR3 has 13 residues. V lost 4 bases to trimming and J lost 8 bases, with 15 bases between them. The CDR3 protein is CASSLERGVGYTF. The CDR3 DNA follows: TGTGCCAGCAGCCTGGAGAGGGGCGTGGGCTACACCTTC.

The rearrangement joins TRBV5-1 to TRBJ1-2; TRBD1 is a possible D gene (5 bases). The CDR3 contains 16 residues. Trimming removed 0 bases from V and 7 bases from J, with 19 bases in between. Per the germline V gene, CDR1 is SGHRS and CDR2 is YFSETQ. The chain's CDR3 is CASSLGARQGRSGYTF. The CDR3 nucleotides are TGCGCCAGCAGCTTGGGTGCAAGGCAGGGAAGGTCTGGCTACACCTTC.

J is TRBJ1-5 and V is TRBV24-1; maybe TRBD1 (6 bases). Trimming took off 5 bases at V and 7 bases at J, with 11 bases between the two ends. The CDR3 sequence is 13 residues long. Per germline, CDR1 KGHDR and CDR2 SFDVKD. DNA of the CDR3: TGTGCCACCAGTGCCGGACAGACCCAGCCCCAGCATTTT. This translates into CATSAGQTQPQHF.

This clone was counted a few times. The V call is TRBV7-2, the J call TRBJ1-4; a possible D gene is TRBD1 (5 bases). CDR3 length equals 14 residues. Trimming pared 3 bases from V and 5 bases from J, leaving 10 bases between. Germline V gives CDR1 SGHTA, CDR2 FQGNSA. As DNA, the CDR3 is TGTGCCAGCAGCTTGGGACGGATGAATGAAAAACTGTTTTTT. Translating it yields CASSLGRMNEKLFF. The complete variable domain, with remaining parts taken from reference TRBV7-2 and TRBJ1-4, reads GAGVSQSPSNKVTEKGKDVELRCDPISGHTALYWYRQSLGQGLEFLIYFQGNSAPDKSGLPSDRFSAERTGGSVSTLTIQRTQQEDSAVYLCASSLGRMNEKLFFGSGTQLSVL.

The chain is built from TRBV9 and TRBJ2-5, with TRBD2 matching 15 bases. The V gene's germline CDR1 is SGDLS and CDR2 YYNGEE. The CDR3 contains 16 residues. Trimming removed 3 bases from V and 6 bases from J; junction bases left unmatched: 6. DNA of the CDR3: TGTGCCAGCAGCGCCCGCGGGACTAGCGGGGGGAAGACCCAGTACTTC. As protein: CASSARGTSGGKTQYF.

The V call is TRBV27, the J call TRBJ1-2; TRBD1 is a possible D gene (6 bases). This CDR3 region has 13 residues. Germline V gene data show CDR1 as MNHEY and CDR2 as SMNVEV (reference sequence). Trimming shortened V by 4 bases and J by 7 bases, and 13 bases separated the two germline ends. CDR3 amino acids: CASSYSGAGGYTF. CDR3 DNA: TGTGCCAGCAGTTATTCGGGGGCGGGTGGCTACACCTTC.

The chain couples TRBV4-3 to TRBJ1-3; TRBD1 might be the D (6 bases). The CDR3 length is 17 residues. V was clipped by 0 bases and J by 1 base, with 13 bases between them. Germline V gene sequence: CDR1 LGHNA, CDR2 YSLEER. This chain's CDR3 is CASSQEIGGYSGNTIYF. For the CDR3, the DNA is TGCGCCAGCAGCCAAGAAATAGGGGGGTATTCTGGAAACACCATATATTTT.

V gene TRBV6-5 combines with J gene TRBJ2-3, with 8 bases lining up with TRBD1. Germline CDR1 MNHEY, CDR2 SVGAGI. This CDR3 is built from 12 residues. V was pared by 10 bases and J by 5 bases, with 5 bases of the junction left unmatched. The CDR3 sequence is CATSGGGDTQYF. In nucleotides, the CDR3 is TGTGCCACCTCAGGGGGCGGAGATACGCAGTATTTT.

This CDR3 reads CSVRHNTGIGYGYTF. CDR3 DNA: TGCAGCGTCCGACACAATACAGGGATAGGGTATGGCTACACCTTC. This chain uses TRBV29-1 with TRBJ1-2; D possibly corresponds to TRBD1 (6 bases). Germline CDR1 SQVTM, CDR2 ANQGSEA. There are 15 residues in the CDR3. The V end was cut by 6 bases, the J end by 5 bases, with 22 bases between.

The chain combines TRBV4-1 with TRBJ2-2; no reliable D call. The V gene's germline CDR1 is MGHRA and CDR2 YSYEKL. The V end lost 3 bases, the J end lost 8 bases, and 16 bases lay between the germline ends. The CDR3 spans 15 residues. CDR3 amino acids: CASSHGKSLGGELFF. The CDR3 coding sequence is TGCGCCAGCAGCCACGGAAAATCTCTTGGGGGGGAGCTGTTTTTT.

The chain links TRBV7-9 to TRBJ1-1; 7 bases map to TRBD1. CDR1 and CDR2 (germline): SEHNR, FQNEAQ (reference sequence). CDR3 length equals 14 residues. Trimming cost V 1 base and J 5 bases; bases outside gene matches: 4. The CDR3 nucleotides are TGTGCCAGCAGCTTAGGGGGACAGTCGACTGAAGCTTTCTTT. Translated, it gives CASSLGGQSTEAFF.

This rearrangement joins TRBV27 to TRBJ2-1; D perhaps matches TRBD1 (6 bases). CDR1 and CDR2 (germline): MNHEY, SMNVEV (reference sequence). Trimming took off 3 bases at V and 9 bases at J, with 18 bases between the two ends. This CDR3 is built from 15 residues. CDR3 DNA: TGTGCCAGCAGTTTCATTATTCAGGGGTTCGGTGAGCAGTTCTTC. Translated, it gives CASSFIIQGFGEQFF.

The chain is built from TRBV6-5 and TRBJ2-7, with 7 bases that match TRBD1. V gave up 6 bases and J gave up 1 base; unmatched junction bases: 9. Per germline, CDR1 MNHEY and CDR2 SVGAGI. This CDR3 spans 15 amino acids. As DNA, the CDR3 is TGTGCCAGCAGGCCTTACAGGGACAGATCCTACGAGCAGTACTTC. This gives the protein CASRPYRDRSYEQYF.

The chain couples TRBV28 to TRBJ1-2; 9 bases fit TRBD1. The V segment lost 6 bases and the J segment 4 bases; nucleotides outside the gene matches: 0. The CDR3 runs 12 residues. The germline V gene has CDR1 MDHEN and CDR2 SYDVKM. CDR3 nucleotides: TGTGCCAGCAGGGGACAGGGCTATGGCTACACCTTC. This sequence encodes CASRGQGYGYTF.

CDR3 sequence reads: CASSPALWGHYGYTF. As DNA, the CDR3 is TGTGCCAGCAGCCCCGCCTTGTGGGGCCACTATGGCTACACCTTC. V gene TRBV3-1 (or the pseudogene TRBV3-2) combines with J gene TRBJ1-2, with TRBD1 as a possible D gene (5 bases). Germline V gene sequence: CDR1 LGHDT, CDR2 YNNKEL (reference sequence). The CDR3 sequence is 15 residues long. Trimming removed 4 bases from V and 3 bases from J, with 15 bases in between.

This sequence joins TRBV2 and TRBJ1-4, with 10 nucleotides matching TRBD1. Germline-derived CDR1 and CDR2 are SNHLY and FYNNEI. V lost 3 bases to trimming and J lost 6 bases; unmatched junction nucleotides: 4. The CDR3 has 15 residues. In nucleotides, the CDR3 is TGTGCCAGCAGTGACATGGGGACAGGGGATGAAAAACTGTTTTTT. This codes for CASSDMGTGDEKLFF.

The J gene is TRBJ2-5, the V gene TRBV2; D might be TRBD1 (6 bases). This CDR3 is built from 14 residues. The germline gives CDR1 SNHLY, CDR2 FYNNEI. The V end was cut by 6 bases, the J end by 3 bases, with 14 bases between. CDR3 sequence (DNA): TGTGCCAGCAGGAAGGTTGCAGGGGAAGAGACCCAGTACTTC. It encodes CASRKVAGEETQYF.

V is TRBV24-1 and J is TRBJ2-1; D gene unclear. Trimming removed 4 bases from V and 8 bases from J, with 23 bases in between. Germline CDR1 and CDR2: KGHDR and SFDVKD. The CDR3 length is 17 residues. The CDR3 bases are TGTGCCACCAGTGAAAGGGAATCTGTACCATTAACCGATGAGCAGTTCTTC. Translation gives CATSERESVPLTDEQFF.

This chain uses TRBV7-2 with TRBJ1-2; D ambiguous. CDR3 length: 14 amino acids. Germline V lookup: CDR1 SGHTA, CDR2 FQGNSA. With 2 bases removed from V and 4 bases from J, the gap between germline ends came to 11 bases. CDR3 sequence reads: CASSLNGGPYGYTF. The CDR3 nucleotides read TGTGCCAGCAGCTTAAACGGAGGGCCCTATGGCTACACCTTC.

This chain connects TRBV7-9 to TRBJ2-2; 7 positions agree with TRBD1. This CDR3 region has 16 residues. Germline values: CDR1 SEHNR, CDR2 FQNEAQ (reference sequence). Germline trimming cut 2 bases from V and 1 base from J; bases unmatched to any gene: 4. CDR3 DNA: TGTGCCAGCAGCTTATATCGGACAGGGAACACCGGGGAGCTGTTTTTT. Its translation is CASSLYRTGNTGELFF.

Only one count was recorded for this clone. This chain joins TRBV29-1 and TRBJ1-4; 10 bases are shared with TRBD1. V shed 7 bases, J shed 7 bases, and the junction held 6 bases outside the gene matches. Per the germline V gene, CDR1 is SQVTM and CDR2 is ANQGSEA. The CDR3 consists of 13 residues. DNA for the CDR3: TGCAGCGCCTCCAGGACAGGGGGTGAAAAACTGTTTTTT. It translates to CSASRTGGEKLFF.

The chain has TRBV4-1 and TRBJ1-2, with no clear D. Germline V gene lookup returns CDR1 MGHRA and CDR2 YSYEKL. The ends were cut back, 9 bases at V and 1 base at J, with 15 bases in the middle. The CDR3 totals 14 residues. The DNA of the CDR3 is TGCGCCAGTGGTTGGGCAGGACGTAACTATGGCTACACCTTC. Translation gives CASGWAGRNYGYTF.

The CDR3 spells CASSRSPAYNEQFF. The CDR3 DNA reads TGTGCCAGCAGCCGAAGTCCCGCCTACAATGAGCAGTTCTTC. The chain combines TRBV11-3 with TRBJ2-1, with D hard to call. This CDR3 contains 14 residues. The germline V and J ends were trimmed by 5 bases and 2 bases, with 10 bases remaining between them. Germline V gene lookup returns CDR1 SGHNT and CDR2 YENEEA.

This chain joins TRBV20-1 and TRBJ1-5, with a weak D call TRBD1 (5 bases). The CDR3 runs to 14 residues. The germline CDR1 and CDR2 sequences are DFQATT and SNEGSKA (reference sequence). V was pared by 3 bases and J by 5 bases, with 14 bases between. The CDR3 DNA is TGCAGTGCTAGTCGGGGGGGTGCATATCAGCCCCAGCATTTT. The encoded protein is CSASRGGAYQPQHF.

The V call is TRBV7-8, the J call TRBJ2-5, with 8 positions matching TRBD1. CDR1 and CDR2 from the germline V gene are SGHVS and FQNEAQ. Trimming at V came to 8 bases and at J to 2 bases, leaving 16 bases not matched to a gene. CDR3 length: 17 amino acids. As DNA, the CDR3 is TGTGCCAGCGGAACACTGACAGGGGCAAAAGGACAAGAGACCCAGTACTTC. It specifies CASGTLTGAKGQETQYF.

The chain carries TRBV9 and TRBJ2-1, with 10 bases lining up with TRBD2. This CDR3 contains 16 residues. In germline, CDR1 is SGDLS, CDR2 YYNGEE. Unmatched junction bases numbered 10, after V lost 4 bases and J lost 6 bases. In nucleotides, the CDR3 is TGTGCCAGCAGCCCTCGGGCTAGCGGGGGTCCCAATGAGCAGTTCTTC. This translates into CASSPRASGGPNEQFF.